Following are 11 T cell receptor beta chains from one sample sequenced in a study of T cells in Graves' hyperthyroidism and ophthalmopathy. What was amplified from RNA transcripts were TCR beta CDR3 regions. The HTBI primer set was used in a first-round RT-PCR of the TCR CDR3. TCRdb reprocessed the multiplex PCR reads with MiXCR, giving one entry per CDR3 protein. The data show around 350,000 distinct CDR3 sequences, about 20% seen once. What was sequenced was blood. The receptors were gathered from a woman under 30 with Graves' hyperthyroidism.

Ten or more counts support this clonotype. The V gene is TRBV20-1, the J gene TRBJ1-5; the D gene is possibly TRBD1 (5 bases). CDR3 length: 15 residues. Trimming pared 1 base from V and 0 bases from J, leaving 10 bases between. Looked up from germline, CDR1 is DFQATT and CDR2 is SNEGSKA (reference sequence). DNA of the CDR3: TGCAGTGCTAGAGTGGGGCGCATTAGCAATCAGCCCCAGCATTTT. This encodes CSARVGRISNQPQHF.

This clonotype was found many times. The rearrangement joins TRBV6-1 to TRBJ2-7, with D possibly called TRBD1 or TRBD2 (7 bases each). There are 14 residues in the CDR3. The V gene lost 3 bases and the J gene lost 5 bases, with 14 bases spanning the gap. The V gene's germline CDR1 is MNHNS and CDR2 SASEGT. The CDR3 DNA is TGTGCCAGCAGTGACCCAGGGGGGGCGGACGAGCAGTACTTC. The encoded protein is CASSDPGGADEQYF.

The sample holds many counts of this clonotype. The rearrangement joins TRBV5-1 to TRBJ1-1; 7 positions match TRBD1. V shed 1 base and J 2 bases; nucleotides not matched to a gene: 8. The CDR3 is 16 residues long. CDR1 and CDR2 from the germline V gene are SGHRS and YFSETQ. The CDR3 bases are TGCGCCAGCAGCTTGTATGGTGCAGGGGGTAACACTGAAGCTTTCTTT. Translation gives CASSLYGAGGNTEAFF.

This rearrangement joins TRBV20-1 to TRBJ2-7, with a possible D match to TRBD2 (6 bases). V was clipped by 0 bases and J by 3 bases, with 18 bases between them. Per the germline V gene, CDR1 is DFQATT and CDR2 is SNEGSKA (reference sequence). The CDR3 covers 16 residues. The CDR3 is CSAREPSAGPVYEQYV. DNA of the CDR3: TGCAGTGCTAGAGAACCTAGCGCGGGACCGGTCTACGAGCAGTACGTC.

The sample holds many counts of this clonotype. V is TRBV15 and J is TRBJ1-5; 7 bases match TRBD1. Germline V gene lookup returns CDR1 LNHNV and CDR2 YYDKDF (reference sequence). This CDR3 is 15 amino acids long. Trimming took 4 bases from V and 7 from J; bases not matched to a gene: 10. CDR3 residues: CATSNLGGGGQPQHF. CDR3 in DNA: TGTGCCACCAGCAACTTAGGGGGCGGGGGACAGCCCCAGCATTTT.

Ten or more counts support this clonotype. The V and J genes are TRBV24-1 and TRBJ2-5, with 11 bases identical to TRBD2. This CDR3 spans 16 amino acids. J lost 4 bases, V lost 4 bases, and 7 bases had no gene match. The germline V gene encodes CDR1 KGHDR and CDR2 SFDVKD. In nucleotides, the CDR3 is TGTGCCACCAGTGACACAACTAGCGGGGGCCTAGAGACCCAGTACTTC. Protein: CATSDTTSGGLETQYF.

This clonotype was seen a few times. The CDR3 region is CATRSGSGGPRELFF. The CDR3 DNA reads as TGTGCCACCAGGAGCGGTAGCGGGGGGCCTCGGGAGCTGTTTTTT. This chain links TRBV15 with TRBJ2-2, with 10 bases that match TRBD2. Per germline, CDR1 LNHNV and CDR2 YYDKDF (reference sequence). Trimming removed 6 bases from V and 9 bases from J; junction bases left unmatched: 10. The CDR3 consists of 15 residues. Full variable domain (rest looked up from reference TRBV15 and TRBJ2-2): DAMVIQNPRYQVTQFGKPVTLSCSQTLNHNVMYWYQQKSSQAPKLLFHYYDKDFNNEADTPDNFQSRRPNTSFCFLDIRSPGLGDTAMYLCATRSGSGGPRELFFGEGSRLTVL.

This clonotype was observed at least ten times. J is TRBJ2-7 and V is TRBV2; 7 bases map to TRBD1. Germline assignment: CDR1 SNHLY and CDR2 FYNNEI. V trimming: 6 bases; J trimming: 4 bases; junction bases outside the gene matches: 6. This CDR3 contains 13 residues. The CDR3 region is CASSQEDRYEQYF. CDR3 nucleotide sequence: TGTGCCAGCAGCCAGGAGGACAGGTACGAGCAGTACTTC.

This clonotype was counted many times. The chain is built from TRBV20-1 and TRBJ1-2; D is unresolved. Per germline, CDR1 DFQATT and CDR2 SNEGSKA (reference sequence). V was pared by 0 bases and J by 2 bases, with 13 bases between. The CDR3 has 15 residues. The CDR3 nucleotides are TGCAGTGCTAGAGATTTGGCCAGGAAAAACTATGGCTACACCTTC. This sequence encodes CSARDLARKNYGYTF.

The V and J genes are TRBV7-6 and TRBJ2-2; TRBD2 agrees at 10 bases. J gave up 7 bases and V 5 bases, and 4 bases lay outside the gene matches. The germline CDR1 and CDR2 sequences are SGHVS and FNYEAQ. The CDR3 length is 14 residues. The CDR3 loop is CASSPSGGGGELFF. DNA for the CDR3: TGTGCCAGCAGCCCGAGCGGGGGGGGCGGGGAGCTGTTTTTT.

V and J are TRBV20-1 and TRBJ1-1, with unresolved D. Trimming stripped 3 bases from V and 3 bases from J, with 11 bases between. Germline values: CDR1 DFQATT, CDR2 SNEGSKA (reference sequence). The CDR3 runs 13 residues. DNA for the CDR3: TGCAGTGCTAGTGGGTCCAGTCACACTGAAGCTTTCTTT. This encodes CSASGSSHTEAFF.